This TCR beta chain was identified during a study of Graves' ophthalmopathy and Graves' hyperthyroidism. The study excluded patients with other autoimmune diseases, uncontrolled infections, pregnancy or lactation. This clonotype was seen more than once but under ten times. RNA transcripts yielded amplified TCR beta CDR3 regions. Second-round multiplex PCR followed a first-round RT-PCR using HTBI primers. TCRdb re-analysed the multiplex PCR reads in MiXCR, keeping a single row per CDR3 protein. The sample consists of 500,000 to 800,000 distinct CDR3 sequences, about 40% of them appearing once. The CDR3 has 12 residues. Germline CDR1 GTSNPN, CDR2 SVGIG (reference sequence). The ends were cut back, 4 bases at V and 0 bases at J, with 6 bases in the middle.

The material sequenced was peripheral blood. The rearrangement links TRBV30 to TRBJ1-1; no clear D. The sequence was collected from an adult man with Graves' ophthalmopathy. CDR3 in amino acids: CAWIEMNTEAFF. The CDR3 DNA is TGTGCCTGGATAGAGATGAACACTGAAGCTTTCTTT.